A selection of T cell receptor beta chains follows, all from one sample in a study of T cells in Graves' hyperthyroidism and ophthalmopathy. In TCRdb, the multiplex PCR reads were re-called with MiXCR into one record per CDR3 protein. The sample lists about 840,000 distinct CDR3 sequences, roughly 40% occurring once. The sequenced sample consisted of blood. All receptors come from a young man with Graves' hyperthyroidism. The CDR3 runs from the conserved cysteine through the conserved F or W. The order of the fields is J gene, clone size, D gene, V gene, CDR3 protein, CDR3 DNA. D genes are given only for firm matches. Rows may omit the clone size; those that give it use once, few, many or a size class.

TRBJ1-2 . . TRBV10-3 CAISEPEERGYTF TGTGCCATCAGTGAACCGGAAGAGAGAGGCTACACCTTC
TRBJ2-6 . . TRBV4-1 CASSQDQTGANVLTF TGTGCCAGCAGCCAAGATCAGACCGGGGCCAACGTCCTGACTTTC
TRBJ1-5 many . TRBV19 CASSARLREGNQPQHF TGTGCCAGTAGTGCCCGTCTGAGGGAGGGCAATCAGCCCCAGCATTTT
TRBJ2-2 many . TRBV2 CARYNGNTGELFF TGTGCCAGATATAACGGGAACACCGGGGAGCTGTTTTTT
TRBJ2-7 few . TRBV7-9 CASSLVLGARVEQYF TGTGCCAGCAGCTTAGTGTTGGGCGCCAGGGTCGAGCAGTACTTC
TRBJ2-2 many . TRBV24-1 CATSSRSTGELFF TGTGCCACTTCTTCTAGATCCACCGGGGAGCTGTTTTTT
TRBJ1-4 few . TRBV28 CASREPTVNEKLFF TGTGCCAGCAGGGAACCCACAGTTAATGAAAAACTGTTTTTT
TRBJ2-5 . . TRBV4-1 CASSQDIEETQYF TGCGCCAGCAGCCAGGACATTGAAGAGACCCAGTATTTC
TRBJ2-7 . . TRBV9 CASSRDSTQTYEQYF TGTGCCAGCAGCAGAGATTCGACACAAACCTACGAGCAGTACTTC
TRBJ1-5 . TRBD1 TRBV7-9 CASSLRDSGQPQHF TGTGCCAGCAGCTTGCGGGACAGTGGTCAGCCCCAGCATTTT
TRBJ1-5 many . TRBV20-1 CSASGTPSNQPQHF TGCAGTGCTTCCGGGACACCCAGCAATCAGCCCCAGCATTTT
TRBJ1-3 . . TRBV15 CATSRGGSENTIYF TGTGCCACCAGCAGAGGAGGGTCTGAAAACACCATATATTTT
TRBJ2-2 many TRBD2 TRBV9 CASSALAGGTGELFF TGTGCCAGCAGCGCATTAGCGGGAGGGACCGGGGAGCTGTTTTTT
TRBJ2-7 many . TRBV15 CATSSSRGGQYEQYF TGTGCCACCAGCAGTTCCCGAGGAGGTCAATACGAGCAGTACTTC
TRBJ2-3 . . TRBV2 CASKLLQGSTDTQYF TGTGCCAGCAAGTTACTACAGGGTAGCACAGATACGCAGTATTTT
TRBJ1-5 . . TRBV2 CASTQFLTGGSNQPQHF TGTGCTAGCACCCAATTCTTGACGGGGGGCAGCAATCAGCCCCAGCATTTT
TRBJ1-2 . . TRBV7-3 CASSQVGGNGYTF TGTGCCAGCAGCCAGGTGGGGGGCAATGGCTACACCTTC
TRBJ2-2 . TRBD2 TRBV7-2 CASSQQGLAETGELFF TGCGCCAGCAGCCAACAGGGACTAGCTGAGACCGGGGAGCTGTTTTTT
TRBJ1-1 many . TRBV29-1 CSVPTEMTEAFF TGCAGCGTCCCGACAGAAATGACTGAAGCTTTCTTT
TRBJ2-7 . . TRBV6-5 CASLRDSLYEQYF TGTGCCAGCCTCCGGGACTCCCTTTACGAGCAGTACTTC
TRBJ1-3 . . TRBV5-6 CASSFTISGNTIYF TGTGCCAGCAGCTTTACTATCTCTGGAAACACCATATATTTT
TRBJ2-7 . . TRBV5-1 CASSSGGTDYSYEQYF TGCGCCAGCAGCTCGGGCGGGACAGACTACTCCTACGAGCAGTACTTC
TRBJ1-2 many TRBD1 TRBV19 CASSPGQGINYGYTF TGTGCCAGTAGTCCAGGACAGGGGATTAACTATGGCTACACCTTC
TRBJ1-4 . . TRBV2 CASSGPSGGGLFF TGTGCCAGCAGCGGCCCTAGCGGGGGAGGACTGTTTTTT
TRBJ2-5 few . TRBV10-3 CAINTQGPSETQYF TGTGCCATCAATACCCAGGGGCCCTCTGAGACCCAGTACTTC
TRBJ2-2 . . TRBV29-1 CSVEDRVTGELFF TGCAGCGTTGAGGACAGAGTCACCGGGGAGCTGTTTTTT
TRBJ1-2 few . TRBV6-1 CASSEAEGGSYGYTF TGTGCCAGCAGTGAAGCGGAGGGAGGGAGCTATGGCTACACCTTC
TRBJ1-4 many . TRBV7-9 CASSLGTANEKLFF TGTGCCAGCAGCTTAGGGACAGCTAATGAAAAACTGTTTTTT
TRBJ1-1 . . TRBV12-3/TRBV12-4 CASSLMGTGAEAFF TGTGCCAGCAGTTTAATGGGAACTGGGGCTGAAGCTTTCTTT
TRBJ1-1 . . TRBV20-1 CSARDLGGGETEAFF TGCAGTGCTAGAGATTTAGGAGGGGGTGAAACTGAAGCTTTCTTT
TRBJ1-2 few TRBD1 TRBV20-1 CSATESGGDYGYTF TGCAGTGCTACTGAATCAGGGGGCGACTATGGCTACACCTTC
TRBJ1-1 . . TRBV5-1 CASSLALRRSGTEAFF TGCGCCAGCAGCTTGGCCTTACGAAGGTCGGGCACTGAAGCTTTCTTT
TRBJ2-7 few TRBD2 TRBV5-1 CASSLGLGTGTSYYEQYF TGCGCCAGCAGCTTGGGGCTGGGTACCGGGACTAGCTACTACGAGCAGTACTTC
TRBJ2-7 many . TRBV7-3 CASSSYRDSPEQYF TGTGCCAGCAGCTCCTATCGAGACAGCCCCGAGCAGTACTTC
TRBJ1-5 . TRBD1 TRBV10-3 CATGTGVISNQPQHF TGTGCCACCGGGACAGGGGTTATAAGCAATCAGCCCCAGCATTTT
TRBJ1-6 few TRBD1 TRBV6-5 CASSYSGPGGGSPLHF TGTGCCAGCAGTTACTCGGGTCCAGGGGGCGGATCACCCCTCCACTTT
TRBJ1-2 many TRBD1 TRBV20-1 CSARESRGTVGYTF TGCAGTGCTAGAGAGAGCAGGGGGACGGTTGGCTACACCTTC